The clone carrying this T cell receptor beta chain was detected only a few times. Its antigen is still unknown. This sample is drawn from a study of beta chain features in type 1 diabetes. Study-wide results and limits: Patients' naive, central memory and regulatory TCRB repertoires appeared more alike than those of healthy donors. All four CD4+ subsets of Type 1 diabetes patients contained TCRB CDR3s that were moderately but significantly shorter. TCRB rearrangement may or may not be influenced by HLA type; here this remained unresolved.

The study reverse transcribed the entire isolated RNA, so it sequenced expressed TCRB transcripts. Naive, central memory and regulatory T cell samples came to a mean of roughly 3.9 million reads. Data came from immunoSEQ multiplex PCR; TCRdb stores just in-frame clones and leaves some out. The sample lists some 240,000 clones; 16% were seen once. The sequencing sample was made of naive CD4+ T cells from blood. The source is a young man with type 1 diabetes.

The CDR3: CASSPGTGPDTQYF. CDR3 sequence (DNA): TGTGCCAGCAGCCCCGGGACAGGACCCGATACGCAGTATTTT. This chain links TRBV7-2 with TRBJ2-3; 8 bases fit TRBD1. The germline CDR1 and CDR2 sequences are SGHTA and FQGNSA. Losses at the gene ends were 5 bases for V and 6 bases for J; bases not matched to a gene: 7. This CDR3 has 14 amino acids.